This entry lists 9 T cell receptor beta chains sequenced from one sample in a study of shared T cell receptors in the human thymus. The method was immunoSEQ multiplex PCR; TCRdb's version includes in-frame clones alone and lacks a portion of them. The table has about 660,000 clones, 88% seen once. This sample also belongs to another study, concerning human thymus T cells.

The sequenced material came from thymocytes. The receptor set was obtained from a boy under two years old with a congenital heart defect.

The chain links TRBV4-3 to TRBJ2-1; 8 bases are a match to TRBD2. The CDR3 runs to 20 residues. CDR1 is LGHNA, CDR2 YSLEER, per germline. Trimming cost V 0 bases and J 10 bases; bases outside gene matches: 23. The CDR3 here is CASSQERMTKSTTGGEEQFF. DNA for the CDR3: TGCGCCAGCAGCCAAGAGAGGATGACGAAGTCGACTACGGGGGGGGAGGAGCAGTTCTTC.

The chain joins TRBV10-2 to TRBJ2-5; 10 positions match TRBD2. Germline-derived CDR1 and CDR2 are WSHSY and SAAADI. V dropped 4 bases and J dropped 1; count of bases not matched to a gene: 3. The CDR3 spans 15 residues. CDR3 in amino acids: CASSGVAGGQETQYF. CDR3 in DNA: TGCGCCAGCAGTGGGGTAGCGGGAGGCCAAGAGACCCAGTACTTC.

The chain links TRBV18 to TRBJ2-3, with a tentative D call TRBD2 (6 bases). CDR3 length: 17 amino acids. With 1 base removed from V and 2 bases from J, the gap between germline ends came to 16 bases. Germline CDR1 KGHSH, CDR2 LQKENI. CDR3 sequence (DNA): TGTGCCAGCTCACCACGTCCCGGGAGCGGGTCCACAGATACGCAGTATTTT. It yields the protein CASSPRPGSGSTDTQYF. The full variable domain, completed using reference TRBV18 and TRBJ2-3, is NAGVMQNPRHLVRRRGQEARLRCSPMKGHSHVYWYRQLPEEGLKFMVYLQKENIIDESGMPKERFSAEFPKEGPSILRIQQVVRGDSAAYFCASSPRPGSGSTDTQYFGPGTRLTVL.

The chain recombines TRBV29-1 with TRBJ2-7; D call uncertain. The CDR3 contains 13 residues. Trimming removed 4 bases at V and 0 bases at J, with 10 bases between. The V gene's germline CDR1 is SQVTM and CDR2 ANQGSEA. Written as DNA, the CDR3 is TGCAGCGTTGTTCCAGGCCGCTCCTACGAGCAGTACTTC. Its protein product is CSVVPGRSYEQYF.

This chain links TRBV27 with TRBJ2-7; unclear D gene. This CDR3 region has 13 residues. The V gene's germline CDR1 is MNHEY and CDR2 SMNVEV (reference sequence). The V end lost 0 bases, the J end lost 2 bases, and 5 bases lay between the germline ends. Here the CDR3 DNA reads TGTGCCAGCAGTTTATCTCTCCCCTACGAGCAGTACTTC. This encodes CASSLSLPYEQYF.

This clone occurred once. CDR3 coding DNA: TGTGCCAGTAGTATAGTTGCTAGCGGACGCTACGAGCAGTACTTC. Its protein is CASSIVASGRYEQYF. V gene TRBV19 combines with J gene TRBJ2-7; 7 bases match TRBD2. The V and J ends lost 1 base and 3 bases, in that order; junction bases with no gene match: 6. The CDR3 runs 15 residues. CDR1 is LNHDA and CDR2 is SQIVND in the germline V gene (reference sequence).

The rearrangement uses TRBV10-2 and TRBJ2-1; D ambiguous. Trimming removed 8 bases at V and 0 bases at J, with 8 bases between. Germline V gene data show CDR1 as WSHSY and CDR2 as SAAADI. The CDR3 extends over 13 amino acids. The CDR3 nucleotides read TGCGCCAGCCGAAGGAGCTCCTACAATGAGCAGTTCTTC. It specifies CASRRSSYNEQFF.

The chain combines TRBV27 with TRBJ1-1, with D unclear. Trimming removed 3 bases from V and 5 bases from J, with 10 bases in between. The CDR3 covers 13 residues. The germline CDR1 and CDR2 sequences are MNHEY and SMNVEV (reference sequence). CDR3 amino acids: CASSLKEGTEAFF. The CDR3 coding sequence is TGTGCCAGCAGTTTGAAGGAGGGTACTGAAGCTTTCTTT.

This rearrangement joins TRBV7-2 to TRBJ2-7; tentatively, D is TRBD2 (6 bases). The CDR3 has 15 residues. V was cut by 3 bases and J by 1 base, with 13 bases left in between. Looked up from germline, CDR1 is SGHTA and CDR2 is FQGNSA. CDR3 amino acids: CASSFRGGSSYEQYF. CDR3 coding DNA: TGTGCCAGCAGCTTCCGGGGAGGAAGTTCCTACGAGCAGTACTTC.